These T cell receptor beta chains were read from a single sample in a study of blood T cell repertoires in COVID-19. Clones were read by immunoSEQ multiplex PCR, and TCRdb kept only the in-frame ones, dropping some. This sample carries 200,000 to 250,000 clones, 82% of them seen once, and the ten largest clones take roughly 5.5%. The sample comprised peripheral blood. These receptor sequences come from a woman aged 70-85 years with COVID-19, enrolled during active disease. The CDR3 runs from the conserved cysteine through the conserved F or W. A D gene is named only where the DNA matches it firmly. Some rows mark clone size as missing; the rest say once, few, many or name a class of expanded clone.

>TRBD1|.|TRBJ1-2|TRBV7-9
CASIRYQDRDYGYTF
TGTGCCAGCATCCGATACCAGGACAGGGACTATGGCTACACCTTC
>TRBD1|.|TRBJ2-7|TRBV19
CASSRDRGLGQYF
TGTGCCAGTAGCCGGGACAGGGGGCTAGGGCAGTACTTC
>.|.|TRBJ2-7|TRBV2
CASSRTVIYEQYF
TGTGCCAGCAGTCGGACAGTTATCTACGAGCAGTACTTC
>.|.|TRBJ2-3|TRBV4-3
CASSLYGGMPGGTDTQYF
TGCGCCAGCAGCCTCTACGGTGGCATGCCCGGGGGCACAGATACGCAGTATTTT
>TRBD1|.|TRBJ1-1|TRBV29-1
CSVATGANTEAFF
TGCAGCGTTGCTACAGGGGCAAACACTGAAGCTTTCTTT
>TRBD1|once|TRBJ1-4|TRBV2
CASSGRPGTGAAEKLFF
TGTGCCAGCAGTGGACGTCCCGGGACAGGGGCGGCTGAAAAACTGTTTTTT
>TRBD2|.|TRBJ2-5|TRBV7-7
CASSSTGRARETQYF
TGTGCCAGCAGCTCGACCGGGAGGGCGAGAGAGACCCAGTACTTC
>.|.|TRBJ1-4|TRBV6-5
CASSGNDSPNEKLFF
TGTGCCAGCTCTGGGAACGACAGTCCTAATGAAAAACTGTTTTTT
>TRBD1|once|TRBJ2-7|TRBV5-4
CASSVRQGQVPEQYF
TGTGCCAGCAGCGTTCGACAGGGGCAGGTACCCGAGCAGTACTTC
>TRBD2|.|TRBJ2-1|TRBV5-4
CASSLGGSSGSFDEQFF
TGTGCCAGCAGCTTGGGGGGGTCTAGCGGGAGCTTCGATGAGCAGTTCTTC
>TRBD1|.|TRBJ2-3|TRBV10-3
CATRTGALSTDTQYF
TGTGCCACCCGGACAGGCGCCCTTAGCACAGATACGCAGTATTTT
>TRBD2|.|TRBJ2-3|TRBV7-2
CASSLAIAGGGDTQYF
TGTGCCAGCAGCTTAGCGATTGCGGGAGGGGGTGATACGCAGTATTTT
>.|.|TRBJ1-6|TRBV28
CASSPPSGAVHNSPLHF
TGTGCCAGCAGTCCGCCCAGCGGGGCAGTGCATAATTCACCCCTCCACTTT
>TRBD1|.|TRBJ1-2|TRBV19
CASREGASGYTF
TGTGCCAGTAGGGAGGGGGCCTCTGGCTACACCTTC
>TRBD2|.|TRBJ2-5|TRBV4-3
CASSQGVTSGLQETQYF
TGCGCCAGCAGCCAAGGGGTGACTAGCGGACTACAAGAGACCCAGTACTTC
>.|.|TRBJ1-6|TRBV2
CASSEQGNSPLHF
TGTGCCAGCAGTGAACAGGGAAATTCACCCCTCCACTTT